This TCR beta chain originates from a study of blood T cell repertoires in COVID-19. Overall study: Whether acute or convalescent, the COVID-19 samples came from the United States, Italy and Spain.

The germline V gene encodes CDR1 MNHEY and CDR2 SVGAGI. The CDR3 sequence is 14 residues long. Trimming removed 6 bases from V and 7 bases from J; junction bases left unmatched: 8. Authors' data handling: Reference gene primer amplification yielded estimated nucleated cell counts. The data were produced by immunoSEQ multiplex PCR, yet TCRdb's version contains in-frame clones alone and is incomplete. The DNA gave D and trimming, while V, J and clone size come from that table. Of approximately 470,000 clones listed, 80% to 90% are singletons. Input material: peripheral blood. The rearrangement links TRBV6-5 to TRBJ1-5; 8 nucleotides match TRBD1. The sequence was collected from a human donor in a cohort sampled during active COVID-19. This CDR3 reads CASRLDRGAQPQHF. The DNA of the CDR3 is TGTGCCAGCAGGCTTGACAGGGGAGCGCAGCCCCAGCATTTT.